These 17 T cell receptor beta chains share one sample of origin, sequenced in a study of T cells in Graves' hyperthyroidism and ophthalmopathy. TCR beta CDR3 sequences were amplified from RNA transcripts. TCR CDR3 regions were first amplified by RT-PCR with HTBI primers. TCRdb independently ran MiXCR on the multiplex PCR reads; one entry per CDR3 protein. The table records around 350,000 distinct CDR3 sequences, about 16% of them present only once. Material for sequencing was blood. All receptors derive from a woman aged 55-69 years with Graves' ophthalmopathy.

V and J are TRBV7-9 and TRBJ2-7; D gene uncertain. The CDR3 length is 13 residues. With 7 bases removed from V and 1 base from J, the gap between germline ends came to 11 bases. Germline assignment: CDR1 SEHNR and CDR2 FQNEAQ (reference sequence). The CDR3 sequence is CASILDGSYEQYF. CDR3 nucleotides: TGTGCCAGCATTCTTGACGGTTCCTACGAGCAGTACTTC.

This clonotype was seen ten or more times. The chain carries TRBV2 and TRBJ2-1; D possibly corresponds to TRBD2 (6 bases). With 6 bases removed from V and 1 base from J, the gap between germline ends came to 13 bases. The CDR3 extends over 15 amino acids. Germline V CDR1 and CDR2: SNHLY, FYNNEI. The CDR3 bases are TGTGCCAGCAGGGTAGCGGACCCTTCCTACAATGAGCAGTTCTTC. It encodes CASRVADPSYNEQFF.

This clonotype was picked up a small number of times. V gene TRBV3-1 combines with J gene TRBJ1-2, with no clear D. Looked up from germline, CDR1 is LGHDT and CDR2 is YNNKEL (reference sequence). This CDR3 has 14 amino acids. V was pared by 1 base and J by 8 bases, with 14 bases between. For the CDR3, the DNA is TGTGCCAGCAGCCAAGCCGACGACTTGGCCGGCTACACCTTC. It encodes CASSQADDLAGYTF.

This clonotype was observed a few times. The rearrangement links TRBV2 to TRBJ2-6; D gene uncertain. The germline V gene encodes CDR1 SNHLY and CDR2 FYNNEI. The CDR3 sequence is 14 residues long. Trimming pared 2 bases from V and 2 bases from J, leaving 4 bases between. The CDR3 coding sequence is TGTGCCAGCAGTGAATGGGCTGGGGCCAACGTCCTGACTTTC. Encoded protein: CASSEWAGANVLTF.

The chain is built from TRBV7-9 and TRBJ2-3; D may be TRBD1 (5 bases). In germline, CDR1 is SEHNR, CDR2 FQNEAQ (reference sequence). CDR3 length: 14 residues. V was clipped by 5 bases and J by 3 bases, with 12 bases between them. The CDR3 spells CASSAWGRTDTQYF. CDR3 DNA sequence: TGTGCCAGCAGCGCGTGGGGCAGGACAGATACGCAGTATTTT.

The table lists this clonotype with many counts. This chain connects TRBV30 to TRBJ2-4; weak D call: TRBD1 (6 bases). The germline V gene has CDR1 GTSNPN and CDR2 SVGIG (reference sequence). V shed 2 bases and J shed 2 bases, with 10 bases lying between them. The CDR3 consists of 14 residues. CDR3 protein: CAWSSTGSKNIQYF. The CDR3 coding sequence is TGTGCCTGGAGTTCTACAGGGTCCAAAAACATTCAGTACTTC.

In its sample, this clonotype was seen a few times. The CDR3 nucleotides read TGCAGTGCCCAGCTCGGACGGGAAAACATTCAGTACTTC. It specifies CSAQLGRENIQYF. The chain uses TRBV20-1 and TRBJ2-4; unclear D gene. The germline V gene has CDR1 DFQATT and CDR2 SNEGSKA (reference sequence). This CDR3 is built from 13 residues. V was trimmed by 6 bases and J by 5 bases, leaving 14 bases between them.

This clonotype has ten or more counts. The J gene is TRBJ2-3, the V gene TRBV5-6, with TRBD1 identical over 9 bases. Germline values: CDR1 SGHDT, CDR2 YYEEEE. The junction had 5 bases not matched to a gene; V was cut back by 4 bases and J by 2 bases. The CDR3 runs to 15 residues. The CDR3 DNA reads as TGTGCCAGCAGCCTGGGACAGGGCTTCACAGATACGCAGTATTTT. This sequence encodes CASSLGQGFTDTQYF.

About this clonotype itself: Given a much more abundant clone one base away, this may be a read error. The V gene is TRBV28, the J gene TRBJ2-5; the D gene is possibly TRBD2 (5 bases). Germline assignment: CDR1 MDHEN and CDR2 SYDVKM. CDR3 length: 15 residues. For the CDR3, the DNA is TGTGCCAGCGCCCCTCCGGGCGCGCGGTGGGAGACCCGGTACTTC. It encodes CASAPPGARWETRYF.

In its sample, this clonotype was seen many times. V and J are TRBV12-3 or TRBV12-4 and TRBJ2-7, with 7 bases lining up with TRBD2. The CDR3 is 12 residues long. The V and J ends lost 6 bases and 6 bases, in that order; junction bases with no gene match: 5. The CDR3: CASSSGISEQYF. The DNA for the CDR3 is TGTGCCAGCAGCAGCGGGATAAGCGAGCAGTACTTC.

This clonotype was counted ten times or more. CDR3 protein: CASMNSYEQYF. The CDR3 DNA is TGTGCCAGCATGAACAGCTACGAGCAGTACTTC. The rearrangement links TRBV2 to TRBJ2-7; D unclear. This CDR3 has 11 amino acids. Trimming cost V 7 bases and J 3 bases, with 7 bases left between them. Germline-derived CDR1 and CDR2 are SNHLY and FYNNEI.

This clonotype occurred many times. V gene TRBV12-3 or TRBV12-4 combines with J gene TRBJ2-7; TRBD1 agrees at 9 bases. The CDR3 loop spans 14 amino acids. Trimming removed 3 bases from V and 6 bases from J; junction bases left unmatched: 6. CDR3 DNA sequence: TGTGCCAGCAGTTTTGGGACAGGGAGGATCGAGCAGTACTTC. Protein product: CASSFGTGRIEQYF.

Note on this clonotype: This may arise from a read error, as a much more abundant clone is one base away. The V call is TRBV28, the J call TRBJ1-4, with 10 nucleotides matching TRBD1. Germline CDR1 and CDR2: MDHEN and SYDVKM. CDR3 length equals 16 residues. Trimming removed 5 bases from V and 5 bases from J; junction bases left unmatched: 8. CDR3 DNA: TGTGCCAGCAGTCGGGACAGGGGAGGATTAAATGAAAAACTGTTTTTT. Its translation is CASSRDRGGLNEKLFF.

The chain combines TRBV20-1 with TRBJ1-5, with D unclear. This CDR3 region has 13 residues. Deletions cut 6 bases from V and 5 bases from J, with 14 bases between. Germline CDR1 reads DFQATT; CDR2 reads SNEGSKA (reference sequence). In DNA, the CDR3 is TGCAGTGCAAAGACCTCCAACGATCAGCCCCAGCATTTT. It translates to CSAKTSNDQPQHF.

This clonotype was counted ten times or more. The chain joins TRBV20-1 to TRBJ2-5, with 14 bases identical to TRBD2. Per germline, CDR1 DFQATT and CDR2 SNEGSKA (reference sequence). With V trimmed by 6 bases and J by 5 bases, 5 bases remained unmatched. The CDR3 totals 14 residues. The CDR3 coding sequence is TGCAGTGCGAGACTAGCGGGAGGGATGGAGACCCAGTACTTC. Translation: CSARLAGGMETQYF.

This clonotype has ten or more counts. The V call is TRBV24-1, the J call TRBJ2-3; 7 bases are shared with TRBD1. The V and J ends lost 7 bases and 3 bases, in that order; junction bases with no gene match: 6. The CDR3 is 14 residues long. Germline V gene sequence: CDR1 KGHDR, CDR2 SFDVKD. This CDR3 is CATSPGTATDTQYF. Written as DNA, the CDR3 is TGTGCCACCAGCCCAGGGACAGCGACAGATACGCAGTATTTT.

This clonotype was seen many times. The chain joins TRBV28 to TRBJ2-7; D possibly corresponds to TRBD2 (6 bases). From germline, CDR1 is MDHEN and CDR2 SYDVKM. Trimming took off 5 bases at V and 2 bases at J, with 16 bases between the two ends. The CDR3 is 15 amino acids. CDR3 DNA sequence: TGTGCCAGCAGTCGGCCGGGGACGGGAGCCTACGAGCAGTACTTC. Translating gives CASSRPGTGAYEQYF. Combining the CDR3 with reference TRBV28 and TRBJ2-7 gives the whole variable domain DVKVTQSSRYLVKRTGEKVFLECVQDMDHENMFWYRQDPGLGLRLIYFSYDVKMKEKGDIPEGYSVSREKKERFSLILESASTNQTSMYLCASSRPGTGAYEQYFGPGTRLTVT.